These 19 T cell receptor beta chains share one sample of origin, sequenced in a study of type 1 and type 2 diabetes patients. Genomic DNA was the PCR template. A primer set of 30 forward and 13 reverse primers amplified the CDR3. TCRdb analysed the multiplex PCR reads with MiXCR anew, one entry per CDR3 protein. In the table there are 250,000 to 300,000 distinct CDR3 sequences, over 45% of which are singletons. The material sequenced was peripheral blood mononuclear cells (PBMCs). Receptors originate from a man between 18 and 29 years old with type 2 diabetes.

The V and J genes are TRBV12-5 and TRBJ2-1; 9 nucleotides match TRBD2. Germline CDR1 reads LGHNT; CDR2 reads FRNRAP. CDR3 length: 17 amino acids. The CDR3 sequence: CASSLPIAGEKGDEQFF. CDR3 in DNA: TGTGCCAGCAGTTTACCCATAGCGGGAGAGAAGGGCGATGAGCAGTTCTTC.

This chain connects TRBV19 to TRBJ2-5; TRBD2 aligns across 12 bases. The CDR3 runs 15 residues. From germline, CDR1 is LNHDA and CDR2 SQIVND (reference sequence). With V trimmed by 6 bases and J by 2 bases, 4 bases remained unmatched. CDR3 loop: CASRVLAGGQETQYF. In nucleotides, the CDR3 is TGTGCCAGTAGAGTACTAGCGGGGGGACAAGAGACCCAGTACTTC. The full variable domain, its missing parts supplied by reference TRBV19 and TRBJ2-5, is DGGITQSPKYLFRKEGQNVTLSCEQNLNHDAMYWYRQDPGQGLRLIYYSQIVNDFQKGDIAEGYSVSREKKESFPLTVTSAQKNPTAFYLCASRVLAGGQETQYFGPGTRLLVL.

The genes are TRBV12-3 or TRBV12-4 and TRBJ1-5; a weak D match, TRBD1 (5 bases). The CDR3 extends over 14 amino acids. Trimming took off 6 bases at V and 6 bases at J, with 15 bases between the two ends. CDR3 amino acids: CASSRGSRAQPQHF. Written as DNA, the CDR3 is TGTGCCAGCAGCCGGGGGTCTAGGGCTCAGCCCCAGCATTTT.

This clonotype occurred a few times. This rearrangement joins TRBV12-5 to TRBJ1-5; D remains ambiguous. V was cut by 4 bases and J by 3 bases, with 7 bases left in between. The CDR3 is 13 amino acids. CDR1 and CDR2 from the germline V gene are LGHNT and FRNRAP. The DNA of the CDR3 is TGTGCTAGTGGTTACCACCTCAATCAGCCCCAGCATTTT. This encodes CASGYHLNQPQHF.

The sample holds a few counts of this clonotype. The rearrangement joins TRBV10-2 to TRBJ2-2, with 10 bases matching TRBD2. The germline V gene has CDR1 WSHSY and CDR2 SAAADI. V lost 7 bases and J lost 4; bases outside the gene matches: 3. The CDR3 is 14 amino acids. The DNA of the CDR3 is TGCGCCAGCATAGCGGGGGGAAGCACCGGGGAGCTGTTTTTT. Residues: CASIAGGSTGELFF.

This clonotype turned up a few times. The chain has TRBV7-8 and TRBJ2-3; a possible D gene is TRBD2 (5 bases). The germline V gene has CDR1 SGHVS and CDR2 FQNEAQ. V was pared by 4 bases and J by 2 bases, with 13 bases between. This CDR3 has 15 residues. The CDR3 DNA reads as TGTGCCAGCAGCTCAGGACGGGGTTTCACAGATACGCAGTATTTT. It translates to CASSSGRGFTDTQYF.

This clonotype was seen only a few times. This chain joins TRBV12-3 or TRBV12-4 and TRBJ1-5; D not resolved. V was shortened by 5 bases and J by 2 bases, with 13 bases between the two germline ends. The CDR3 covers 15 residues. The CDR3 bases are TGTGCCAGCAGTCCAACCCCTGAGGGCAATCAGCCCCAGCATTTT. This translates into CASSPTPEGNQPQHF.

The rearrangement uses TRBV27 and TRBJ2-7; perhaps TRBD2 as D (6 bases). The V gene lost 5 bases and the J gene lost 4 bases, with 12 bases spanning the gap. The germline gives CDR1 MNHEY, CDR2 SMNVEV (reference sequence). CDR3 length equals 13 residues. CDR3 nucleotide sequence: TGTGCCAGCAGTCCGGGGGTGAGGTACGAGCAGTACTTC. Translated: CASSPGVRYEQYF.

The chain employs TRBV7-3 and TRBJ1-1, with TRBD1 as a possible D gene (5 bases). The V end lost 7 bases, the J end lost 3 bases, and 15 bases lay between the germline ends. Germline CDR1 SGHTA, CDR2 FQGTGA. CDR3 length equals 14 residues. The CDR3 nucleotides read TGTGCCAGCACCATGCCGGGCAGGGACACTGAAGCTTTCTTT. It codes for CASTMPGRDTEAFF.

V is TRBV2 and J is TRBJ2-3; a weak D match, TRBD2 (5 bases). There are 12 residues in the CDR3. V dropped 6 bases and J dropped 7 bases, with 11 bases sitting between them. Germline CDR1 reads SNHLY; CDR2 reads FYNNEI. This CDR3 is CASRLGDNTQYF. The CDR3 DNA follows: TGTGCCAGCAGACTAGGTGATAATACGCAGTATTTT.

About this clonotype: The junction differs from germline at one of its ends, possibly a read error. This chain joins TRBV13 and TRBJ1-2; possible D gene TRBD1, 5 bases. Germline-derived CDR1 and CDR2 are PRHDT and FYEKMQ (reference sequence). This CDR3 contains 16 residues. CDR3 sequence: CARSLAGRQPMDGYAF. CDR3 nucleotides: TGTGCCCGCAGCTTGGCCGGACGACAGCCCATGGATGGCTACGCCTTC.

A note on this clonotype: Compared with germline, one end of the junction differs, possibly owing to a read error. The chain uses TRBV13 and TRBJ1-1; 9 nucleotides agree with TRBD1. Germline CDR1 reads PRHDT; CDR2 reads FYEKMQ (reference sequence). The CDR3 is 13 amino acids. CDR3 DNA sequence: TGTGCCAGCAGTTTAGGACAGGGGTTTTGGGCTTTCTTT. Its translation is CASSLGQGFWAFF.

The chain combines TRBV14 with TRBJ2-3; 8 bases match TRBD2. CDR3 length equals 16 residues. V dropped 1 base and J dropped 4; count of bases not matched to a gene: 7. Germline CDR1 and CDR2: SGHDN and FVKESK. CDR3 amino acids: CASSQGLTSGPDTQYF. In DNA form, the CDR3 reads TGTGCCAGCAGCCAAGGTTTAACTAGCGGACCAGATACGCAGTATTTT.

The V and J genes are TRBV20-1 and TRBJ2-7, with no clear D. V lost 5 bases and J 3 bases, leaving 14 bases between the germline ends. The CDR3 spans 13 residues. Germline V gene lookup returns CDR1 DFQATT and CDR2 SNEGSKA (reference sequence). CDR3: CSAHTRSSYEQYF. The CDR3 DNA reads as TGCAGTGCTCATACCCGAAGCAGCTACGAGCAGTACTTC.

The chain recombines TRBV30 with TRBJ1-4; no clear D. Germline CDR1 is GTSNPN and CDR2 is SVGIG (reference sequence). V lost 0 bases to trimming and J lost 8 bases, with 10 bases between them. The CDR3 runs to 13 residues. The CDR3, as DNA: TGTGCCTGGAGTGTAAGCGATAGGGAAAAACTGTTTTTT. Protein sequence: CAWSVSDREKLFF.

Notes on this clonotype: Relative to the germline gene, one junction end is altered; a read error may explain this. The chain uses TRBV11-2 and TRBJ2-5, with TRBD2 identical over 8 bases. In germline, CDR1 is SGHAT, CDR2 FQNNGV. The length of the CDR3 is 12 residues. The CDR3 DNA is TGTGCCAGCACCTTGTATCACGGGGGGGAGTTCTTC. Translating gives CASTLYHGGEFF. The whole variable domain, remainder taken from reference TRBV11-2 and TRBJ2-5, is EAGVAQSPRYKIIEKRQSVAFWCNPISGHATLYWYQQILGQGPKLLIQFQNNGVVDDSQLPKDRFSAERLKGVDSTLKIQPAKLEDSAVYLCASTLYHGGEFFGPGTRLLVL.

The chain combines TRBV2 with TRBJ1-2, with D perhaps TRBD1 (5 bases). The V gene's germline CDR1 is SNHLY and CDR2 FYNNEI. V lost 3 bases to trimming and J lost 8 bases, with 10 bases between them. The CDR3 is 12 residues long. The CDR3 here is CASSDREGGYTF. The CDR3 bases are TGTGCCAGCAGTGATCGAGAGGGGGGCTACACCTTC.

V and J are TRBV19 and TRBJ2-5, with 7 bases matching TRBD1. Germline CDR1 reads LNHDA; CDR2 reads SQIVND (reference sequence). CDR3 size: 13 residues. J gave up 5 bases and V 7 bases, and 7 bases lay outside the gene matches. The CDR3 sequence: CASKLTGVETQYF. DNA of the CDR3: TGTGCCAGTAAACTTACAGGGGTCGAGACCCAGTACTTC.

This clonotype was picked up one time. CDR3 region: CASSFPERRYEQYF. The CDR3 DNA is TGTGCCAGCAGTTTCCCGGAACGGAGGTACGAGCAGTACTTC. The chain links TRBV12-3 or TRBV12-4 to TRBJ2-7; tentative D call: TRBD2 (5 bases). The CDR3 runs 14 residues. V was pared by 3 bases and J by 4 bases, with 13 bases between.